Below are 18 T cell receptor beta chains sequenced from a single sample in a study of blood T cell repertoires in COVID-19. Data came from immunoSEQ multiplex PCR; TCRdb stores just in-frame clones and leaves some out. This repertoire shows around 190,000 clones, approximately 85% found once; its top ten account for around 6%. Sequencing was done on a sample of PBMCs or T cells enriched from blood (not recorded which). Every receptor here comes from a man aged 35 to 55 with acute COVID-19.

The V gene is TRBV9, the J gene TRBJ2-7; 7 bases fit TRBD2. From germline, CDR1 is SGDLS and CDR2 YYNGEE. This CDR3 is built from 16 residues. J gave up 1 base and V 1 base, and 8 bases lay outside the gene matches. The CDR3 reads CASSVSWEGLSYEQYF. The CDR3 DNA follows: TGTGCCAGCAGCGTATCCTGGGAGGGCCTTTCCTACGAGCAGTACTTC.

The genes are TRBV6-2 or TRBV6-3 and TRBJ1-5; D perhaps matches TRBD1 (6 bases). Trimming shortened V by 5 bases and J by 7 bases, and 12 bases separated the two germline ends. This CDR3 is 13 amino acids long. Per germline, CDR1 MNHEY and CDR2 SVGEGT. The CDR3 spells CASSLWGLQPQHF. CDR3 bases: TGTGCCAGCAGTCTTTGGGGGCTCCAGCCCCAGCATTTT.

V usage is TRBV6-5 and J usage is TRBJ1-2; D possibly corresponds to TRBD1 (6 bases). Germline CDR1 and CDR2: MNHEY and SVGAGI. The CDR3 is made up of 15 amino acids. The V end was cut by 7 bases, the J end by 3 bases, with 18 bases between. The CDR3 sequence is CASIKGDTGYYGYTF. As DNA, the CDR3 is TGTGCCAGCATCAAAGGGGACACAGGGTACTATGGCTACACCTTC.

The chain is built from TRBV28 and TRBJ1-2; a weak D match, TRBD1 (5 bases). V lost 5 bases and J lost 3, with 13 bases in between. Germline CDR1 MDHEN, CDR2 SYDVKM. The CDR3 runs 14 residues. CDR3 bases: TGTGCCAGCAGTCCGCGGGGGACTCACTATGGCTACACCTTC. It is translated as CASSPRGTHYGYTF.

The V gene is TRBV6-1, the J gene TRBJ1-2; 7 bases map to TRBD1. V shed 2 bases and J 3 bases; nucleotides not matched to a gene: 6. Germline V gene lookup returns CDR1 MNHNS and CDR2 SASEGT. This CDR3 region has 15 residues. CDR3 in amino acids: CASSEIGTADYGYTF. In DNA form, the CDR3 reads TGTGCCAGCAGTGAAATCGGGACAGCCGACTATGGCTACACCTTC.

V and J are TRBV7-2 and TRBJ1-1; a possible D gene is TRBD1 (5 bases). The CDR3 consists of 16 residues. CDR1 is SGHTA, CDR2 FQGNSA, per germline. Trimming pared 4 bases from V and 1 base from J, leaving 16 bases between. The CDR3 DNA follows: TGTGCCAGCAGCTCACAGCTACCAGGACAGAACACTGAAGCTTTCTTT. Encoded protein: CASSSQLPGQNTEAFF. The full variable domain, its missing parts supplied by reference TRBV7-2 and TRBJ1-1, is GAGVSQSPSNKVTEKGKDVELRCDPISGHTALYWYRQSLGQGLEFLIYFQGNSAPDKSGLPSDRFSAERTGGSVSTLTIQRTQQEDSAVYLCASSSQLPGQNTEAFFGQGTRLTVV.

V gene TRBV5-1 combines with J gene TRBJ2-1, with D perhaps TRBD2 (6 bases). The V end was cut by 1 base, the J end by 1 base, with 9 bases between. The germline V gene encodes CDR1 SGHRS and CDR2 YFSETQ. The CDR3 length is 15 residues. The CDR3 region has the DNA TGCGCCAGCAGCTTGCTGGGGGGATCCTACAATGAGCAGTTCTTC. Its protein is CASSLLGGSYNEQFF.

The chain employs TRBV14 and TRBJ2-2; D may be TRBD1 (5 bases). Germline V gene sequence: CDR1 SGHDN, CDR2 FVKESK. The CDR3 has 16 amino acids. Trimming removed 2 bases at V and 0 bases at J, with 10 bases between. CDR3: CASSQFARANTGELFF. For the CDR3, the DNA is TGTGCCAGCAGCCAATTTGCCAGGGCGAACACCGGGGAGCTGTTTTTT.

This clone was observed a single time. This chain joins TRBV28 and TRBJ1-2, with a weak D call TRBD1 (5 bases). V was cut by 3 bases and J by 4 bases, with 21 bases left in between. Germline V gene sequence: CDR1 MDHEN, CDR2 SYDVKM. CDR3 length equals 17 residues. The DNA for the CDR3 is TGTGCCAGCAGTTTTCGTCGTTTGCCGGGCAGGGCCTATGGCTACACCTTC. Its translation: CASSFRRLPGRAYGYTF.

This clone was counted only a few times. J is TRBJ1-2 and V is TRBV29-1; D perhaps matches TRBD1 (5 bases). V dropped 2 bases and J dropped 4 bases, with 17 bases sitting between them. CDR3 length: 15 amino acids. Germline lookup yields CDR1 SQVTM and CDR2 ANQGSEA. CDR3 DNA sequence: TGCAGCGTTGAAATGGGTCGGGGGGGTGGCTATGGCTACACCTTC. Its translation is CSVEMGRGGGYGYTF.

The chain has TRBV7-2 and TRBJ1-4, with 8 nucleotides matching TRBD1. Germline CDR1 and CDR2: SGHTA and FQGNSA. V shed 5 bases, J shed 8 bases, and the junction held 7 bases outside the gene matches. The CDR3 is 14 amino acids. The CDR3 bases are TGTGCCAGCAGCCCCGGACAGGGCGCCGAAAAACTGTTTTTT. It encodes CASSPGQGAEKLFF.

The V and J genes are TRBV6-2 or TRBV6-3 and TRBJ2-1, with 7 bases lining up with TRBD1. This CDR3 region has 15 residues. The germline V gene has CDR1 MNHEY and CDR2 SVGEGT. V was clipped by 0 bases and J by 5 bases; unmatched bases: 4. The CDR3 DNA reads TGTGCCAGCAGTTACTCGGGACAGATCCACAATGAGCAGTTCTTC. Translating gives CASSYSGQIHNEQFF.

The CDR3 region has the DNA TGTGCCACCCGATCCTTGGGGGGGTCCTTGAACACTGAAGCTTTCTTT. Translating gives CATRSLGGSLNTEAFF. The V gene is TRBV28, the J gene TRBJ1-1; the D gene is possibly TRBD1 (5 bases). The CDR3 sequence is 16 residues long. Germline values: CDR1 MDHEN, CDR2 SYDVKM. V was trimmed by 10 bases and J by 0 bases, leaving 21 bases between them. The full variable domain, rest sourced from reference TRBV28 and TRBJ1-1, is DVKVTQSSRYLVKRTGEKVFLECVQDMDHENMFWYRQDPGLGLRLIYFSYDVKMKEKGDIPEGYSVSREKKERFSLILESASTNQTSMYLCATRSLGGSLNTEAFFGQGTRLTVV.

This clone has a single count. This rearrangement joins TRBV30 to TRBJ1-4; 11 bases match TRBD1. CDR3 size: 16 residues. CDR1 is GTSNPN and CDR2 is SVGIG in the germline V gene (reference sequence). The V segment lost 1 base and the J segment 10 bases; nucleotides outside the gene matches: 11. The CDR3 region has the DNA TGTGCCTGGAGTGGGAGCGGGACAGGGGGATCGTCAAAACTGTTTTTT. It translates to CAWSGSGTGGSSKLFF.

The chain carries TRBV15 and TRBJ1-5; possible D gene TRBD1, 6 bases. The V end lost 1 base, the J end lost 4 bases, and 8 bases lay between the germline ends. The CDR3 runs 14 residues. Germline V gene sequence: CDR1 LNHNV, CDR2 YYDKDF (reference sequence). This CDR3 is CATSRARGNQPQHF. Written as DNA, the CDR3 is TGTGCCACCAGCAGAGCGAGGGGGAATCAGCCCCAGCATTTT. Looking up the rest from reference TRBV15 and TRBJ1-5 gives the full variable domain: DAMVIQNPRYQVTQFGKPVTLSCSQTLNHNVMYWYQQKSSQAPKLLFHYYDKDFNNEADTPDNFQSRRPNTSFCFLDIRSPGLGDTAMYLCATSRARGNQPQHFGDGTRLSIL.

The sample holds one count of this clone. This rearrangement joins TRBV19 to TRBJ2-2; D gene ambiguous. This CDR3 is 13 amino acids long. V was shortened by 5 bases and J by 0 bases, with 4 bases between the two germline ends. CDR1 is LNHDA and CDR2 is SQIVND in the germline V gene (reference sequence). Here the CDR3 reads CASSLANTGELFF. DNA of the CDR3: TGTGCCAGTAGTCTCGCGAACACCGGGGAGCTGTTTTTT.

This chain links TRBV28 with TRBJ2-1; TRBD2 might be the D (6 bases). Germline values: CDR1 MDHEN, CDR2 SYDVKM. V lost 7 bases to trimming and J lost 0 bases, with 10 bases between them. This CDR3 contains 14 residues. This CDR3 is CASIGGTSYNEQFF. CDR3 DNA: TGTGCCAGCATTGGCGGGACCTCCTACAATGAGCAGTTCTTC.

The chain has TRBV10-3 and TRBJ1-2; 7 positions match TRBD1. Per germline, CDR1 ENHRY and CDR2 SYGVKD. V dropped 10 bases and J dropped 5; count of bases not matched to a gene: 10. There are 13 residues in the CDR3. The CDR3, as DNA: TGTGCCACGAATAGTCGACAGGGATATGGCTACACCTTC. Encoded protein: CATNSRQGYGYTF.